This T cell receptor beta chain was retrieved from a study of a mutant IDH1 vaccine in newly diagnosed glioma. As for time point: week 35, safety follow-up. Vaccination comprised doses that each held 300 ug of mutant IDH1 20-mer peptide, plus topical imiquimod. About this clone itself: Its antigen is still unknown.

Assay used: immunoSEQ multiplex PCR; TCRdb lists only in-frame clones, some missing. The sample carries fewer than 90,000 clones, 84% recorded once. Trimming removed 6 bases at V and 5 bases at J, with 19 bases between. Germline lookup yields CDR1 SEHNR and CDR2 FQNEAQ (reference sequence). The CDR3 runs 15 residues. This chain connects TRBV7-9 to TRBJ2-5; D perhaps matches TRBD1 (6 bases). Here the sequenced sample was PBMCs, taken from a glioma patient whose treatment included an IDH1 peptide vaccine. This TCR came from a man younger than 30 with glioma. The CDR3 nucleotides are TGTGCCAGCAGTACCCTTCAGGGGCCGGGGGAGACCCAGTACTTC. It yields the protein CASSTLQGPGETQYF.